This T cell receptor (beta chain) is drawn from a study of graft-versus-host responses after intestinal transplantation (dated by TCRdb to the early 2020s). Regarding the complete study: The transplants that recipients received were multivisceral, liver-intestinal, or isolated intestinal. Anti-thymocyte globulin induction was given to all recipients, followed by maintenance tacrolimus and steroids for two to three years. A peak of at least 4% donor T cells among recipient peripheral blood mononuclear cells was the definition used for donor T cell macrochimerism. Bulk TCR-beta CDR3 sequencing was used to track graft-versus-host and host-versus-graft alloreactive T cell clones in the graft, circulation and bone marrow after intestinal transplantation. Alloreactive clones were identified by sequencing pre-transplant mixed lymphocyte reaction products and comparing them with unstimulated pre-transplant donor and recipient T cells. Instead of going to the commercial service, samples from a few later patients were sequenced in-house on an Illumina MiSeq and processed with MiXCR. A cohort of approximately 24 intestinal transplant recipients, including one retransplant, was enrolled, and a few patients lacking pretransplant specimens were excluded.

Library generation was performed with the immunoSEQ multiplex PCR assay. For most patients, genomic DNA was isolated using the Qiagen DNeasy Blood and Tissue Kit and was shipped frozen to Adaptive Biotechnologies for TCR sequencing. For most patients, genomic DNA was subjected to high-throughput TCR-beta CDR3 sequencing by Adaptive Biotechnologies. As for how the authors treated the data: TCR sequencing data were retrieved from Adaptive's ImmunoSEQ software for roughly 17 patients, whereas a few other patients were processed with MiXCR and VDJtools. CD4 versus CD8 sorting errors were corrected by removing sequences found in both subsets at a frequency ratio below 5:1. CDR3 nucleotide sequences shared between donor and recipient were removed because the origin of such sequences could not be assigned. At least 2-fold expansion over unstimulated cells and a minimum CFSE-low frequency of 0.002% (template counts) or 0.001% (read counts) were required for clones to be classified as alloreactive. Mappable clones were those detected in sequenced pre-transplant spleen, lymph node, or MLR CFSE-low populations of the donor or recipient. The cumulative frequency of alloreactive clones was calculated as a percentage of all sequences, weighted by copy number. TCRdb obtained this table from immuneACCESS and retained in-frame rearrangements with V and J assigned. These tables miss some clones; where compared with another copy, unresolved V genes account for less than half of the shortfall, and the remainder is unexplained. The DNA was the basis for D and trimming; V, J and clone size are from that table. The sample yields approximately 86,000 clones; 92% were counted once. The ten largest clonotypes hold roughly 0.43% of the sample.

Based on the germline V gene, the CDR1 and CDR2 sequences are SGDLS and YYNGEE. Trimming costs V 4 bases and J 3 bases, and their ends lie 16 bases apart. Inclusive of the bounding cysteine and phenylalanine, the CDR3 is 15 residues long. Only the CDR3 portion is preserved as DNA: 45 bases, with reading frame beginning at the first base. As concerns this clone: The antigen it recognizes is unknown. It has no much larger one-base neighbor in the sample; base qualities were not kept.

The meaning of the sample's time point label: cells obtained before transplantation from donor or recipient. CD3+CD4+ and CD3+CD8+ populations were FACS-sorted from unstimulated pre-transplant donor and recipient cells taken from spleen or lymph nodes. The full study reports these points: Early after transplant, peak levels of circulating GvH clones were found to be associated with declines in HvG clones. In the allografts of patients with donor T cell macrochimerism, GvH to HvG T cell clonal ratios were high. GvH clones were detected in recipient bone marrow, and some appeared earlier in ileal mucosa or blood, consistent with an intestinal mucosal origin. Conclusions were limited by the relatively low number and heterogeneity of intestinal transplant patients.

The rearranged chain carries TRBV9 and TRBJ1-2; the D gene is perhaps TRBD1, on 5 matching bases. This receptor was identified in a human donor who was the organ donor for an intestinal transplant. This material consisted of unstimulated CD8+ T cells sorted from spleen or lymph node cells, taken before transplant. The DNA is TGTGCCAGCAGCACTGAAGGTGGAGGGGACTATGGCTACACCTTC. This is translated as CASSTEGGGDYGYTF. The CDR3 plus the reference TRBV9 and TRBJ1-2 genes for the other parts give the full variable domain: DSGVTQTPKHLITATGQRVTLRCSPRSGDLSVYWYQQSLDQGLQFLIQYYNGEERAKGNILERFSAQQFPDLHSELNLSSLELGDSALYFCASSTEGGGDYGYTFGSGTRLTVV.